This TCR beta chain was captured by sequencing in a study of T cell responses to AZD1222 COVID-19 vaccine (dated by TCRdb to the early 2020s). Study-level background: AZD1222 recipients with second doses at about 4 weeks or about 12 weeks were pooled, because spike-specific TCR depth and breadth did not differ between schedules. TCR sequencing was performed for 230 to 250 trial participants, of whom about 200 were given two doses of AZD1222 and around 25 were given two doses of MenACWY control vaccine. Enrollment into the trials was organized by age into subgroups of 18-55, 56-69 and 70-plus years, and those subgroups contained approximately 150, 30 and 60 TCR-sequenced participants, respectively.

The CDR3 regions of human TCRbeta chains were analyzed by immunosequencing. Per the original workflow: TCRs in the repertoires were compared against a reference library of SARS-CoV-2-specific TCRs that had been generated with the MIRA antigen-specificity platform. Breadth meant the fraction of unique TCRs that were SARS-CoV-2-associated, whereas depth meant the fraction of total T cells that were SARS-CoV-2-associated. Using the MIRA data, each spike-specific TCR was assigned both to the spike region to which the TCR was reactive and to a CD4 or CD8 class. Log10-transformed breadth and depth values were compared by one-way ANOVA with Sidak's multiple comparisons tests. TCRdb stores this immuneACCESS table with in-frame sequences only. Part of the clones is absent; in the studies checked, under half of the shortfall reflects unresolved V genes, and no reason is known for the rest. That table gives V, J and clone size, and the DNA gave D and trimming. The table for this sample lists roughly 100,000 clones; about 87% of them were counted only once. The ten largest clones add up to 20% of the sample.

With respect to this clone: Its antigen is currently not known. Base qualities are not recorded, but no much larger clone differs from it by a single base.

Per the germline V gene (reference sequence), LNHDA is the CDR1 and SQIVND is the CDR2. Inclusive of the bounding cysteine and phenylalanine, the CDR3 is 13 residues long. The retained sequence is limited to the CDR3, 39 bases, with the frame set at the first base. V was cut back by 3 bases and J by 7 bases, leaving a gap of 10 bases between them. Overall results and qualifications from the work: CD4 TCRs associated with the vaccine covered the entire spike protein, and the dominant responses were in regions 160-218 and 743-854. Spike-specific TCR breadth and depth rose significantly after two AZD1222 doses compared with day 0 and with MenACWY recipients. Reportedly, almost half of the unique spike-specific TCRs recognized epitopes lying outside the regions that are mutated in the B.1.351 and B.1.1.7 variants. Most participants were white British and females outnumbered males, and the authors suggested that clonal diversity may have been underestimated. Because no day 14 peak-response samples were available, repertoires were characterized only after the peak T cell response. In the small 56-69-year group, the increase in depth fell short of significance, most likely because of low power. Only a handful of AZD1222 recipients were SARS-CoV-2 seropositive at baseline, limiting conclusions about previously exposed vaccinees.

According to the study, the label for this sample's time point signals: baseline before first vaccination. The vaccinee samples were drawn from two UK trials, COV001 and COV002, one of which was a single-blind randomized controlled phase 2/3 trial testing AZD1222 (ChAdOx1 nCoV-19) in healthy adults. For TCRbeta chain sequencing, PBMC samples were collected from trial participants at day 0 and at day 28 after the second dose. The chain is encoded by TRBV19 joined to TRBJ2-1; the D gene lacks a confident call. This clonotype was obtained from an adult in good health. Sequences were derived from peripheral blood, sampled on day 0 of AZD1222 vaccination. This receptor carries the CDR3 CASSINRKNEQFF. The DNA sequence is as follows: TGTGCCAGTAGTATCAACCGAAAAAATGAGCAGTTCTTC.